The clone carrying this T cell receptor (beta chain) came up a few times. Per the study methods: Amplification with reference gene primers provided the estimates of nucleated cell counts. Sequencing used immunoSEQ multiplex PCR; TCRdb keeps in-frame clones, though not all of them. That table gives V, J and clone size, and the DNA gave D and trimming. The repertoire holds about 200,000 clones, with approximately 86% as singletons. The data were obtained in a study of blood T cell repertoires in COVID-19. For the study at large: Acute and convalescent COVID-19 specimens originated in the United States, Italy and Spain. PBMCs, B-cell-depleted T cells, or T cells provided the cDNA or gDNA that made up the material.

V lost 1 base to trimming and J lost 11 bases, with 8 bases between them. Germline CDR1 reads LGHDT; CDR2 reads YNNKEL (reference sequence). The CDR3 extends over 11 amino acids. The source material was peripheral blood. This receptor was taken from a middle-aged man with acute or convalescent COVID-19. V and J are TRBV3-1 (or the pseudogene TRBV3-2) and TRBJ1-1; D is undetermined. CDR3 sequence: CASSQGSEAFF. The CDR3, as DNA: TGTGCCAGCAGCCAAGGGAGCGAGGCTTTCTTT.